The present T cell receptor beta chain was sequenced within a study of blood T cell repertoires in COVID-19 (TCRdb year 2020). About the study as a whole: Samples covering the acute and convalescent phases of COVID-19 were provided by collaborators in the United States, Italy and Spain. Samples were obtained from the ongoing ImmuneRACE study (first 160 participants) and from over 1,000 subjects provided by 6 global collaborators. Where available, HLA class I and class II types were obtained from metadata supplied by the sample provider rather than from assay-based typing. The prospective study material was composed of cDNA or gDNA derived from T cells, B-cell-depleted T cells, or PBMCs. Sample metadata almost always included a de-identified subject ID, COVID-19 status, age in years and sex. The repertoires were made available in a free public database intended to serve as a resource for research on the immune response to SARS-CoV-2. Subjects who had been exposed to COVID-19, were actively infected with it, or had recovered from it provided the deeply sampled blood TCRbeta repertoires that made up the dataset.

Beyond this particular receptor, the publication reports: The quantity of clinical and demographic metadata differed by source and by participant and was supplied without curation.

To note about this clone: Its antigen is still unknown. Base-call qualities are not available, and no considerably larger clone is one nucleotide away.

In Seattle, one collaborating source enrolled patients while the infection was active and tracked those patients longitudinally over the course of disease. Whole blood was collected in K2EDTA tubes by collaborating institutions according to the institutions' own protocols. Collaborator samples were shipped for TCRbeta analysis as frozen whole blood, isolated PBMCs, or DNA extracted from either sample type. CDR1 is given as MDHEN and CDR2 as SYDVKM, both from the germline V gene. The junction shows trimming of 6 bases on V and 5 bases on J, and the gene matches do not reach 7 bases of it. The CDR3 has 14 amino acids, counting the end cysteine and phenylalanine. Only the CDR3 region is kept as DNA, spanning 42 bases read in frame from base 1. The immunoSEQ Assay, a bias-controlled multiplex PCR, was used to amplify TCRbeta CDR3 regions from genomic DNA. The study's own analysis went as follows. The number of nucleated cells in each sample was estimated by amplification of reference gene primers within the assay. To quantify the absolute abundance of each unique TCRbeta CDR3 rearrangement, sequence reads were collapsed and filtered. For each sample, productive Simpson clonality was calculated as the square root of Simpson's diversity index over productive rearrangements. Sourced from immuneACCESS, this table was stored by TCRdb with only in-frame sequences that have V and J called. A share of the clones is absent; for the studies checked, an unresolved V gene accounts for under half, and the remainder has no known explanation. The D gene and trimming were derived from the DNA, and the V and J assignments and clone size from that table. The sample table shows about 180,000 clones, and 85% to 90% are seen once. In total, the top ten clones hold 18% of the sample.

This TCR was sampled from a person aged 70 to 85 with COVID-19, enrolled during active disease. The sample consisted of peripheral blood. The sequence links TRBV28 to TRBJ2-1; 7 central bases correspond to TRBD1. The sequenced DNA: TGTGCCAGCAGCCAAGCAGACAGGGACAATGAGCAGTTCTTC. Its coded protein is CASSQADRDNEQFF. The CDR3 plus the reference TRBV28 and TRBJ2-1 genes for the other parts give the full variable domain: DVKVTQSSRYLVKRTGEKVFLECVQDMDHENMFWYRQDPGLGLRLIYFSYDVKMKEKGDIPEGYSVSREKKERFSLILESASTNQTSMYLCASSQADRDNEQFFGPGTRLTVL.